These 24 T cell receptor beta chains were all obtained from the same sample, sequenced in a study of blood T cells in healthy people across ages. A sample-barcoded 5' primer and a J-beta primer mix were used in a second PCR of roughly 6 to 11 cycles. TCRdb reanalysed the 5' RACE reads using MiXCR and keeps one entry per CDR3 protein. The data contain about 700,000 distinct CDR3 sequences, about a third of them singletons. The specimen sequenced was blood. The receptor set was obtained from a woman of 80 years or more in good health.

V usage is TRBV30 and J usage is TRBJ2-3; TRBD2 matches at 8 bases. With V trimmed by 4 bases and J by 4 bases, 7 bases remained unmatched. The CDR3 has 14 residues. Germline V gives CDR1 GTSNPN, CDR2 SVGIG (reference sequence). This chain's CDR3 is CAWTLAGGADTQYF. DNA of the CDR3: TGTGCCTGGACTTTGGCGGGGGGAGCAGATACGCAGTATTTT.

This clonotype occurred many times. CDR3 DNA: TGCAGTGCTAGCCTACTAGCGGGGTTGGCCGAGCAGTACTTC. Its protein product is CSASLLAGLAEQYF. V is TRBV20-1 and J is TRBJ2-7, with 10 bases identical to TRBD2. This CDR3 contains 14 residues. The germline CDR1 and CDR2 sequences are DFQATT and SNEGSKA (reference sequence). V trimming: 3 bases; J trimming: 6 bases; junction bases outside the gene matches: 8.

This clonotype was picked up many times. This chain connects TRBV6-4 to TRBJ1-2, with D uncertain. The CDR3 sequence is 13 residues long. The germline V and J ends were trimmed by 6 bases and 4 bases, with 12 bases remaining between them. Looked up from germline, CDR1 is MRHNA and CDR2 is SNTAGT. In DNA, the CDR3 is TGTGCCAGCAGCGAGCGGGTCGGCTATGGCTACACCTTC. Amino acids: CASSERVGYGYTF.

This clonotype showed up many times. V usage is TRBV5-1 and J usage is TRBJ2-7, with D possibly matching TRBD2 (6 bases). The CDR3 has 15 residues. From germline, CDR1 is SGHRS and CDR2 YFSETQ. Trimming cost V 0 bases and J 2 bases, with 12 bases left between them. The CDR3 here is CASSLAPGDTYEQYF. DNA of the CDR3: TGCGCCAGCAGCTTGGCCCCGGGGGATACCTACGAGCAGTACTTC.

The chain couples TRBV16 to TRBJ1-5, with D perhaps TRBD1 (5 bases). Deletions cut 4 bases from V and 6 bases from J, with 16 bases between. CDR1 is KGHSY, CDR2 FQNENV, per germline. The CDR3 has 15 residues. CDR3 sequence: CASSRTGTLGQPQHF. CDR3 bases: TGTGCCAGCAGCCGGACCGGGACGCTGGGTCAGCCCCAGCATTTT.

The chain has TRBV7-9 and TRBJ1-5, with D perhaps TRBD1 (6 bases). The germline V gene encodes CDR1 SEHNR and CDR2 FQNEAQ (reference sequence). The length of the CDR3 is 18 residues. V dropped 0 bases and J dropped 4 bases, with 19 bases sitting between them. The CDR3, as DNA: TGTGCCAGCAGCTTAGCCGTACCGGGACACTCCCCGAATCAGCCCCAGCATTTT. This encodes CASSLAVPGHSPNQPQHF.

This clonotype showed up just once. The chain is built from TRBV6-2 or TRBV6-3 and TRBJ1-1; D perhaps matches TRBD1 (5 bases). The CDR3 has 14 residues. The V gene lost 5 bases and the J gene lost 11 bases, with 21 bases spanning the gap. Germline V CDR1 and CDR2: MNHEY, SVGEGT. The CDR3, as DNA: TGTGCCAGCAGTCCCACCGGGACCCCGGGTAGGGCTTTCTTT. It translates to CASSPTGTPGRAFF.

Points on this clonotype: This may be a read error: a much more frequent sequence differs by one nucleotide. The rearrangement joins TRBV12-3 or TRBV12-4 to TRBJ2-3, with D unclear. CDR3 length: 13 amino acids. The CDR3: CASSSHSTDAQYF. The CDR3 bases are TGTGCCAGCAGTTCACATAGCACAGATGCGCAGTATTTT.

This chain links TRBV20-1 with TRBJ2-2; 7 bases agree with TRBD1. The germline V gene encodes CDR1 DFQATT and CDR2 SNEGSKA (reference sequence). This CDR3 comprises 16 residues. V gave up 5 bases and J gave up 1 base; unmatched junction bases: 10. CDR3 in amino acids: CSALLQTGRNTGELFF. Here the CDR3 DNA reads TGCAGTGCTCTACTTCAGACAGGGCGGAACACCGGGGAGCTGTTTTTT.

This clonotype was counted at least ten times. This rearrangement joins TRBV5-6 to TRBJ1-2, with no clear D. The V and J ends lost 2 bases and 4 bases respectively, with 15 bases between them. The CDR3 covers 15 residues. Germline assignment: CDR1 SGHDT and CDR2 YYEEEE. CDR3 nucleotides: TGTGCCAGCAGCTTCGGCACCTTCGGAGCCTATGGCTACACCTTC. Translating gives CASSFGTFGAYGYTF.

This clonotype was counted only a few times. A much larger clone differs by one base, so this may be a read error. V and J are TRBV28 and TRBJ2-1, with D perhaps being TRBD1 or TRBD2 (5 bases each). V lost 4 bases and J lost 7, with 17 bases in between. The CDR3 loop spans 15 amino acids. Germline CDR1 reads MDHEN; CDR2 reads SYDVKM. The CDR3 nucleotides are TGTGCCAGCAGTTACCTATCCGGGACGCGTAATGAGCAGTTCTTC. Its protein product is CASSYLSGTRNEQFF.

The sample holds many counts of this clonotype. The rearrangement links TRBV4-3 to TRBJ1-6; tentative D call: TRBD1 (6 bases). This CDR3 comprises 14 residues. Trimming took off 2 bases at V and 9 bases at J, with 11 bases between the two ends. The germline V gene encodes CDR1 LGHNA and CDR2 YSLEER. The CDR3 DNA reads TGCGCCAGCAGCCAACAGGGGATGGGTTCACCCCTCCACTTT. Its protein product is CASSQQGMGSPLHF.

Ten or more counts support this clonotype. The chain links TRBV4-1 to TRBJ1-2, with unresolved D. Looked up from germline, CDR1 is MGHRA and CDR2 is YSYEKL. V was pared by 0 bases and J by 8 bases, with 25 bases between. This CDR3 has 18 amino acids. The CDR3 spells CASSQDQGGITPPLGYTF. CDR3 in DNA: TGCGCCAGCAGCCAAGACCAAGGTGGAATAACCCCACCTCTCGGCTACACCTTC.

Notes on this clonotype: A much more abundant neighbour one base away suggests this may be a read error. V usage is TRBV4-2 and J usage is TRBJ2-7; 9 bases match TRBD2. The V segment lost 4 bases and the J segment 7 bases; nucleotides outside the gene matches: 17. Germline V CDR1 and CDR2: LGHNA, YNFKEQ. The CDR3 is 17 amino acids. The DNA for the CDR3 is TGTGCCAGCAGCCTGAGACCCCGAGCGGGGGGCGGCAATGAGCAGTACTTC. Protein product: CASSLRPRAGGGNEQYF.

This clonotype was detected ten times or more. This chain connects TRBV27 to TRBJ1-6; D uncertain. V was shortened by 5 bases and J by 0 bases, with 8 bases between the two germline ends. CDR1 and CDR2 (germline): MNHEY, SMNVEV (reference sequence). This CDR3 is built from 15 residues. The CDR3, as DNA: TGTGCCAGCAGTCCCACAGTCTCCTATAATTCACCCCTCCACTTT. It specifies CASSPTVSYNSPLHF.

About this clonotype: The CDR3 does not end in the conserved phenylalanine or tryptophan, so this is likely a read error. The DNA is omitted, as the CDR3 cannot be located on it reliably, and the CDR3 follows TCRdb's listing. The chain combines TRBV6-5 with TRBJ2-7; the D call of TRBD1 is as the table states it, not checked on the DNA. The CDR3 is 13 amino acids in total, end residues counted. Germline CDR1 and CDR2: MNHEY and SVGAGI. The chain's CDR3 is CAAFSWGSYERYL.

This clonotype was counted many times. This chain uses TRBV28 with TRBJ2-5, with TRBD2 matching 7 bases. There are 16 residues in the CDR3. V shed 5 bases, J shed 1 base, and the junction held 10 bases outside the gene matches. Per the germline V gene, CDR1 is MDHEN and CDR2 is SYDVKM. CDR3 DNA: TGTGCCAGCAGTCCCCTAGGGAGGGACTTCCAAGAGACCCAGTACTTC. This encodes CASSPLGRDFQETQYF.

For this clonotype: A much larger clone differs by one base, so this may be a read error. The chain joins TRBV20-1 to TRBJ2-5, with a tentative D call TRBD2 (6 bases). Germline V CDR1 and CDR2: DFQATT, SNEGSKA (reference sequence). CDR3 length equals 16 residues. CDR3: CSARGRLREATETRYF. Here the CDR3 DNA reads TGCAGTGCTAGAGGGCGTCTGAGGGAGGCCACAGAGACCCGGTACTTC.

This clonotype was observed a single time. Relative to the germline gene, one junction end is altered; a read error may explain this. This chain links TRBV7-2 with TRBJ2-7; tentative D call: TRBD1 (5 bases). The CDR3 runs 16 residues. Germline CDR1 reads SGHTA; CDR2 reads FQGNSA. In DNA form, the CDR3 reads TGCGCCAGCAGCCAAGATCCCCGACAGAGCTCCTACGAGCAGTACTTC. Its protein is CASSQDPRQSSYEQYF.

Ten or more counts support this clonotype. The rearrangement uses TRBV4-3 and TRBJ1-5; tentative D call: TRBD1 (5 bases). Trimming left V 4 bases short and J 7 bases short, with 14 bases between. This CDR3 has 14 amino acids. Germline V gene lookup returns CDR1 LGHNA and CDR2 YSLEER. CDR3 bases: TGCGCCAGCAGCCGGAACCCGGGGGACCAGCCCCAGCATTTT. Translation: CASSRNPGDQPQHF.

Of note for this clonotype: This clone may be a read error of a much larger clone one base away. The chain joins TRBV6-5 to TRBJ1-3; no definite D call. Germline CDR1 is MNHEY and CDR2 is SVGAGI. The CDR3 runs to 13 residues. The V and J ends lost 6 bases and 0 bases respectively, with 6 bases between them. This CDR3 reads CASRQSSGNTIYF. Here the CDR3 DNA reads TGTGCCAGCAGACAGAGCTCTGGAAACACCATATATTTT.

A note on this clonotype: A much larger clone lies one base from this, so it may be a read error. This chain uses TRBV6-6 with TRBJ1-2; no definite D call. CDR1 and CDR2 (germline): MNHNY, SVGAGI (reference sequence). This CDR3 has 13 amino acids. The V end was cut by 0 bases, the J end by 3 bases, with 5 bases between. The chain's CDR3 is CASSYSRHYGYTF. CDR3 coding DNA: TGTGCCAGCAGTTACTCCAGGCACTATGGCTACACCTTC.

In the case of this clonotype: It may be a read error: a sequence one base away is much more abundant. The chain combines TRBV7-2 with TRBJ1-1, with a tentative D call TRBD1 (6 bases). The germline CDR1 and CDR2 sequences are SGHTA and FQGNSA. The germline V and J ends were trimmed by 5 bases and 4 bases, with 17 bases remaining between them. This CDR3 has 15 residues. CDR3 DNA: TGTGCCAGCAGCCCCGTGAAAGGAGGGGGCACTGAAGCTTTCTTT. It is translated as CASSPVKGGGTEAFF.

CDR3 sequence: CASSVGAVNNQPQHF. CDR3 DNA sequence: TGTGCCAGCAGCGTAGGGGCAGTCAACAATCAGCCCCAGCATTTT. J is TRBJ1-5 and V is TRBV9; D remains unclear. Deletions cut 0 bases from V and 3 bases from J, with 10 bases between. Looked up from germline, CDR1 is SGDLS and CDR2 is YYNGEE. This CDR3 has 15 amino acids.